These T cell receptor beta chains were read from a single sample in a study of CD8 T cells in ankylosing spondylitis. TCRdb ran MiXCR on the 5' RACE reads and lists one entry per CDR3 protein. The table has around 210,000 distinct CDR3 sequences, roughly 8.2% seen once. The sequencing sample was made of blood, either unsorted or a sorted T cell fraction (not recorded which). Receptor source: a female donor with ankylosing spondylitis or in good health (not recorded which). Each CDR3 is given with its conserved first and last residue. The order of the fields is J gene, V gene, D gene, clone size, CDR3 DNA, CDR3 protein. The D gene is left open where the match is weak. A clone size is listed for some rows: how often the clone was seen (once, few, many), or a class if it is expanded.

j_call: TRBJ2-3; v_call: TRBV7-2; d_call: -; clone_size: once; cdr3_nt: TGTGCCAACAGCTTAGACTTTGGAGATACGCAGTATTTT; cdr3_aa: CANSLDFGDTQYF
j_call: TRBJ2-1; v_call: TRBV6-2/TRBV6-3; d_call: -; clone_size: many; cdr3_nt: TGTGCCAGCAATCTCGTCTCCCAGGGTGTCTATGAGCAGTTCTTC; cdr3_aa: CASNLVSQGVYEQFF
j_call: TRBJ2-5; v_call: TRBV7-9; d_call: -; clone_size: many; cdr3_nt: TGTGCCAGCATCAAAAGGGGCGGGATGGAGACCCAGTACTTC; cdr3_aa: CASIKRGGMETQYF
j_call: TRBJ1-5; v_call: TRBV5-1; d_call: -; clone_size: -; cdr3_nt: TGCGCCAGCAGCAAATACGAGGACAGCCGACTCGTCGGACAGCCCCAGCATTTT; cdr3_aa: CASSKYEDSRLVGQPQHF
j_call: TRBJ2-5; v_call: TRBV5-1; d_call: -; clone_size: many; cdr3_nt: TGCGCCAGCAGCCCTGGCGGGGAAGAGACCCAGTACTTC; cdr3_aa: CASSPGGEETQYF
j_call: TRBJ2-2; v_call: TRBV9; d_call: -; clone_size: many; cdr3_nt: TGTGCCAGCAGCGTATTCGAGCGGGCCACCGGGGAGCTGTTTTTT; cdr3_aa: CASSVFERATGELFF
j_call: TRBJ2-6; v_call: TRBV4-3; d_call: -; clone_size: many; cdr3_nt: TGCGCCAGCAGCCAAGAGAACTGGGCGACTGGGGCCAACGTCCTGACTTTC; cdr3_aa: CASSQENWATGANVLTF
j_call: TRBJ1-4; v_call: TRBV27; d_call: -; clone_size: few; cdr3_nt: TGTGCCAGCAGCTTCCTCGGGGAAAAACTGTTTTTT; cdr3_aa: CASSFLGEKLFF
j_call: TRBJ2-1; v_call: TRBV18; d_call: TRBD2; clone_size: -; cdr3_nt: TGTGCCAGCTCACCCACGGGAGGTGACAATGAGCAGTTCTTC; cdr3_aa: CASSPTGGDNEQFF
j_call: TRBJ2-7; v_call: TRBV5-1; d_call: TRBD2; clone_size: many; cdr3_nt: TGCGCCAGCAGCTGGGTCAGGGAGGGAAGTGGCGAGCAGTACTTC; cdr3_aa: CASSWVREGSGEQYF
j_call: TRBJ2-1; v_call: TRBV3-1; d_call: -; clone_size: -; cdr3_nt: TGTGCCAGCAGCCAAAGGGTAGCCCTAGGTGAGCAGTTCTTC; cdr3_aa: CASSQRVALGEQFF
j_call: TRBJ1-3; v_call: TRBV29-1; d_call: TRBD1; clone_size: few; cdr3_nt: TGCAGCGTTGCCCGGACAGGGGGAAACACCATATATTTT; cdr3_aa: CSVARTGGNTIYF
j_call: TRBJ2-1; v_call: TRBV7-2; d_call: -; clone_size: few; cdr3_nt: TGTGCCAGCAGACGAGTGGGGTACAATGAGCAGTTCTTC; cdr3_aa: CASRRVGYNEQFF
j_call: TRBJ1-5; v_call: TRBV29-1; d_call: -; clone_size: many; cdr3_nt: TGCAGCGTTTCTGGACAGAGTAGCAATCAGCCCCAGCATTTT; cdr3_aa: CSVSGQSSNQPQHF
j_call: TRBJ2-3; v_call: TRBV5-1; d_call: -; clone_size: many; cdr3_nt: TGCGCCAGCAGCTTGGATGGTAGTGGCACAGATACGCAGTATTTT; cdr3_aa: CASSLDGSGTDTQYF
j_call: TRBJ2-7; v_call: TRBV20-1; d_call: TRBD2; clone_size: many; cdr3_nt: TGCAGTGCTAGTCTGGGGGGAGGGCCCTACGAGCAGTACTTC; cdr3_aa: CSASLGGGPYEQYF
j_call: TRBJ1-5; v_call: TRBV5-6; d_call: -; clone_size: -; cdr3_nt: TGTGCCAGCAGCTTGGGGGGGCTAGTAAATCAGCCCCAGCATTTT; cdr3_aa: CASSLGGLVNQPQHF
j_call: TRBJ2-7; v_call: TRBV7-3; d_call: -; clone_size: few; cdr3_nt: TGTGCCAGCAGCTTGGTGGCGGGCAGCGACGAGCAGTACTTC; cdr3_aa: CASSLVAGSDEQYF
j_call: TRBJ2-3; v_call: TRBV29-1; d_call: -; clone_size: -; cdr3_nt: TGCAGCGTTGAAGATCTGGGGGCGTTCAGGTCAGATACGCAGTATTTT; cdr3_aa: CSVEDLGAFRSDTQYF
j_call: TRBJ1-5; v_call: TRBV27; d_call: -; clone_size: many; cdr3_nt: TGTGCCAGCAGCCTTTCGGGGAGATCTAGCAATCAGCCCCAGCATTTT; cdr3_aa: CASSLSGRSSNQPQHF
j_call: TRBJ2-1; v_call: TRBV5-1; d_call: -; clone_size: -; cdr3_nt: TGCGCCAGCAGCCTCGCCCTGGGGGGTGAGCAGTTCTTC; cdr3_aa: CASSLALGGEQFF
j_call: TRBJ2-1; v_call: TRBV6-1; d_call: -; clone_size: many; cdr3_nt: TGTGCCAGCAAGGGCCCACACCCGGGCAATGAGCAGTTCTTC; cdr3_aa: CASKGPHPGNEQFF
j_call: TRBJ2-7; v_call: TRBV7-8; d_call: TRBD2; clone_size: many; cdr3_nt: TGTGCCAGCAGCTTCCCGGGACTAGCGGGAGGGAGGGCCTACGAGCAGTACTTC; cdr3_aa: CASSFPGLAGGRAYEQYF
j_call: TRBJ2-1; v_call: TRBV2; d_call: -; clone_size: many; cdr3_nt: TGTGCCAGCAGTGTTGATTACAATGAGCAGTTCTTC; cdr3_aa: CASSVDYNEQFF
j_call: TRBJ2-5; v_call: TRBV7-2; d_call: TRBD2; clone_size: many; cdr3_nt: TGTGCCAGCAGTCTCGGTTCTAGCGGGAACCAAGAGACCCAGTACTTC; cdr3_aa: CASSLGSSGNQETQYF
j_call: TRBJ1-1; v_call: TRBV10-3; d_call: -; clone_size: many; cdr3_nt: TGTGCCATCAGTGCCGGAGACAGTTGGACTGAAGCTTTCTTT; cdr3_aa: CAISAGDSWTEAFF
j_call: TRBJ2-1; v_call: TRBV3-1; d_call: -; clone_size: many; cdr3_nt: TGTGCCAGCAGCCAACGGGCAGGGTCTACCTACAATGAGCAGTTCTTC; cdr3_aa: CASSQRAGSTYNEQFF
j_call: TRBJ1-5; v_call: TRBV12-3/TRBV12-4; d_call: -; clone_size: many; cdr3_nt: TGTGCCAGCAGTTTAGGGGGGAGTCAGCCCCAGCATTTT; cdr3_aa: CASSLGGSQPQHF
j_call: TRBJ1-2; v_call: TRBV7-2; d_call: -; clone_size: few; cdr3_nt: TGTGCCAGCAGGTGGGGGATAAGCAGCGATGGCTACACCTTC; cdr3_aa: CASRWGISSDGYTF
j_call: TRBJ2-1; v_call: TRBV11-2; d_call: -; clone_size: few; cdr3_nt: TGTGCCAGCAGCGCCCGCGGCGGGCGGACCCACTCCTACAATGAGCAGTTCTTC; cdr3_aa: CASSARGGRTHSYNEQFF
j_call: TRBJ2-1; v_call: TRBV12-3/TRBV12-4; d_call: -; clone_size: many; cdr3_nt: TGTGCCAGCACCCCGGGGATGGGGGTCGCTGAGCAGTTCTTC; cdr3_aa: CASTPGMGVAEQFF
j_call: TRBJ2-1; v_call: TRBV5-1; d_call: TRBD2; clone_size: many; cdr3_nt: TGCGCCAGCAGCGGGAGCGGGAATTACAATGAGCAGTTCTTC; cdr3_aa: CASSGSGNYNEQFF
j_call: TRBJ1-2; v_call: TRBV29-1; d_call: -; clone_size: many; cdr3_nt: TGCAGCGTTGTGCTGGGGGCGGACTATGGCTACACCTTC; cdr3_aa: CSVVLGADYGYTF
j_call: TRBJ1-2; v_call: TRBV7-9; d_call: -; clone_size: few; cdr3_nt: TGTGCCAGCAGCCCCCCTGAATATGGCTACACCTTC; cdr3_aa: CASSPPEYGYTF
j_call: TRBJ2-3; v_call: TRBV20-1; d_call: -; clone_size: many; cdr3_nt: TGCAGCGCAAGTCCCCTAGGAGATTACACAGATACGCAGTATTTT; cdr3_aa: CSASPLGDYTDTQYF
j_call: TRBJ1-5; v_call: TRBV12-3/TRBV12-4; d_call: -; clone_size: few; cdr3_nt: TGTGCCAGCAGTTCTGGTGACAGGTTCTTCAATCAGCCCCAGCATTTT; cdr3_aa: CASSSGDRFFNQPQHF
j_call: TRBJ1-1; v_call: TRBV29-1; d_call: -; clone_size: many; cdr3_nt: TGCAGCGTTGCCGACTTGGCAGGGCAGGAGGGAGAAGCTTTCTTT; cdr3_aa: CSVADLAGQEGEAFF
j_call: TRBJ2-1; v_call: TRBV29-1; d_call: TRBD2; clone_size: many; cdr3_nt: TGCAGCGTGAGGGAGGGCCCCTACAATGAGCAGTTCTTC; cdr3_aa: CSVREGPYNEQFF
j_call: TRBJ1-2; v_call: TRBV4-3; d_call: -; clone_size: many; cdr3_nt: TGCGCCAGCAGCCAAGTGGGTGAGGAGGGCGATGGCTACACCTTC; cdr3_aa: CASSQVGEEGDGYTF
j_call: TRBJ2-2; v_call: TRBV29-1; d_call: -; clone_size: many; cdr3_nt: TGCAGCGTTGAAAGGGCGGCGAACACCGGGGAGCTGTTTTTT; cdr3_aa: CSVERAANTGELFF
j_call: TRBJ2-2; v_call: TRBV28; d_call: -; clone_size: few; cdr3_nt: TGTGCCAGCAGCACGAGTGGAGTCGGACTCACCGGGGAGCTGTTTTTT; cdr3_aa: CASSTSGVGLTGELFF
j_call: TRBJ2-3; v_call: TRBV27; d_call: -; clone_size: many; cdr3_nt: TGTGCCGCCTGGCGGCAGGCAGATACGCAGTATTTT; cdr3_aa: CAAWRQADTQYF
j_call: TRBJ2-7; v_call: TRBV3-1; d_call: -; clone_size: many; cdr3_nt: TGTGCCAGCAACTCCGGGGCCGAGCAGTACTTC; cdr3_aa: CASNSGAEQYF
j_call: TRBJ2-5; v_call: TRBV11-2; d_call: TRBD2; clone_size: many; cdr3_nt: TGTGCCAGCAGCTTAGGTCCCGGGAGGGGGCTAGCGGGAGGGCCCCAGTACTTC; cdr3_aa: CASSLGPGRGLAGGPQYF
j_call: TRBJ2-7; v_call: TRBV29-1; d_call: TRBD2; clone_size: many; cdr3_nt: TGCAGCGTTGCGCCTAGCGGGTCCTACGAGCAGTACTTC; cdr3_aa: CSVAPSGSYEQYF
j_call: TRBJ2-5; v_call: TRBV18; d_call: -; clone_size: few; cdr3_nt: TGTGCCAGCTCAACGACCGCTACCGGGGAGACCCAGTACTTC; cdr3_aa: CASSTTATGETQYF
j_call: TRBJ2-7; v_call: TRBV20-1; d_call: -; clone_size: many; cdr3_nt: TGCAGTGCTAGATCCCAGGGAGTGGCGTCCTACGAGCAGTACTTC; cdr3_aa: CSARSQGVASYEQYF
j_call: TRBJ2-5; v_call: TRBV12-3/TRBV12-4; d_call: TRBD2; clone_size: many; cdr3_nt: TGTGCCAGCAGTTTAGGACTAGCGGGAGGTCTATATGAGACCCAGTACTTC; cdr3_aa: CASSLGLAGGLYETQYF